This is a list of T cell receptor beta chains from one sample in a study of T-cell memory formation after mild COVID-19. TCRdb redid the calling of the 5' RACE reads with MiXCR, one entry per CDR3 protein. There are about 470,000 distinct CDR3 sequences in the sample; 15% to 20% occur only once, and 9% to 15% lies in the top ten. Specimen: PBMCs or a T cell subset sorted from them (not recorded which). Receptors were obtained from an adult woman who had mild COVID-19 (a few samples of this study predate the infection). Cell type and time point are not known. Each CDR3 is given with its conserved first and last residue. Each record gives: J gene, V gene, D gene, CDR3 length, clone size, CDR3 protein, CDR3 DNA. A D gene is named only where the DNA matches it firmly. Not every row has a clone size; where given, it reads once, few, many or a size class.

J gene: TRBJ2-3; V gene: TRBV6-5; D gene: NA; CDR3 length: 15; clone size: NA; CDR3 protein: CASSPRRSSTDTQYF; CDR3 DNA: TGTGCCAGCAGTCCGAGGCGGTCTAGCACAGATACGCAGTATTTT
J gene: TRBJ2-1; V gene: TRBV6-2/TRBV6-3; D gene: TRBD2; CDR3 length: 17; clone size: few; CDR3 protein: CASSYSTSGGAWDEQFF; CDR3 DNA: TGTGCCAGCAGTTACTCAACTAGCGGGGGGGCCTGGGATGAGCAGTTCTTC
J gene: TRBJ2-7; V gene: TRBV10-3; D gene: NA; CDR3 length: 12; clone size: few; CDR3 protein: CAISESQYEQYF; CDR3 DNA: TGTGCCATCAGTGAGTCGCAGTACGAGCAGTACTTC
J gene: TRBJ1-2; V gene: TRBV2; D gene: TRBD1; CDR3 length: 13; clone size: NA; CDR3 protein: CASSDRQGADYTF; CDR3 DNA: TGTGCCAGCAGTGATCGGCAGGGGGCCGACTACACCTTC
J gene: TRBJ2-5; V gene: TRBV5-1; D gene: TRBD2; CDR3 length: 16; clone size: few; CDR3 protein: CASSFGTGTSSETQYF; CDR3 DNA: TGCGCCAGCAGCTTTGGGACCGGGACTAGCTCTGAGACCCAGTACTTC
J gene: TRBJ2-1; V gene: TRBV20-1; D gene: NA; CDR3 length: 14; clone size: NA; CDR3 protein: CSASSQVWDNEQFF; CDR3 DNA: TGCAGTGCTAGTAGCCAGGTCTGGGACAATGAGCAGTTCTTC
J gene: TRBJ2-1; V gene: TRBV9; D gene: NA; CDR3 length: 14; clone size: NA; CDR3 protein: CASSFLDADNEQFF; CDR3 DNA: TGTGCCAGCAGCTTCCTGGACGCGGACAATGAGCAGTTCTTC
J gene: TRBJ2-5; V gene: TRBV30; D gene: NA; CDR3 length: 16; clone size: NA; CDR3 protein: CAWDRPGDLGQETQYF; CDR3 DNA: TGTGCCTGGGATCGGCCCGGGGACTTGGGCCAAGAGACCCAGTACTTC
J gene: TRBJ2-7; V gene: TRBV5-1; D gene: NA; CDR3 length: 13; clone size: NA; CDR3 protein: CASSSHRAYEQYF; CDR3 DNA: TGCGCCAGCAGCTCCCACAGGGCCTACGAGCAGTACTTC
J gene: TRBJ1-1; V gene: TRBV30; D gene: NA; CDR3 length: 11; clone size: many; CDR3 protein: CAWTRGSEAFF; CDR3 DNA: TGTGCCTGGACGCGAGGGAGTGAAGCTTTCTTT
J gene: TRBJ2-3; V gene: TRBV4-2; D gene: NA; CDR3 length: 17; clone size: NA; CDR3 protein: CASSQELSYSSTDTQYF; CDR3 DNA: TGTGCCAGCAGCCAAGAGTTGAGCTATTCTAGCACAGATACGCAGTATTTT
J gene: TRBJ2-1; V gene: TRBV5-4; D gene: NA; CDR3 length: 14; clone size: few; CDR3 protein: CASSLYYVGNEQFF; CDR3 DNA: TGTGCCAGCAGCTTGTATTATGTGGGCAATGAGCAGTTCTTC
J gene: TRBJ2-3; V gene: TRBV9; D gene: NA; CDR3 length: 19; clone size: NA; CDR3 protein: CASSAAPAETRTPTDTQYF; CDR3 DNA: TGTGCCAGCAGCGCCGCCCCGGCCGAGACACGGACTCCCACAGATACGCAGTATTTT
J gene: TRBJ1-2; V gene: TRBV7-9; D gene: NA; CDR3 length: 14; clone size: NA; CDR3 protein: CASSPNLGAAGYTF; CDR3 DNA: TGTGCCAGCAGCCCCAACCTGGGGGCAGCTGGCTACACCTTC
J gene: TRBJ2-1; V gene: TRBV12-3/TRBV12-4; D gene: NA; CDR3 length: 11; clone size: NA; CDR3 protein: CASSLVGSQFF; CDR3 DNA: TGTGCCAGCAGTTTAGTAGGCTCACAGTTCTTC
J gene: TRBJ2-1; V gene: TRBV24-1; D gene: TRBD1; CDR3 length: 13; clone size: NA; CDR3 protein: CATRAGQGYEQFF; CDR3 DNA: TGTGCCACCAGGGCCGGACAGGGCTATGAGCAGTTCTTC
J gene: TRBJ2-7; V gene: TRBV20-1; D gene: NA; CDR3 length: 13; clone size: NA; CDR3 protein: CSASNSPGDEQYF; CDR3 DNA: TGCAGTGCTAGTAATTCGCCAGGGGACGAGCAGTACTTC
J gene: TRBJ2-3; V gene: TRBV7-9; D gene: TRBD2; CDR3 length: 14; clone size: few; CDR3 protein: CASSLAALRDTQYF; CDR3 DNA: TGTGCCAGCAGCCTAGCGGCGCTGAGAGATACGCAGTATTTT
J gene: TRBJ2-7; V gene: TRBV27; D gene: NA; CDR3 length: 14; clone size: few; CDR3 protein: CASREAASPYEQYF; CDR3 DNA: TGTGCCAGCAGAGAGGCAGCTTCTCCCTACGAGCAGTACTTC
J gene: TRBJ1-6; V gene: TRBV7-2; D gene: TRBD1; CDR3 length: 15; clone size: NA; CDR3 protein: CASSLEGQGNSPLHF; CDR3 DNA: TGTGCCAGCAGCCTAGAAGGACAGGGGAATTCACCCCTCCACTTT
J gene: TRBJ1-4; V gene: TRBV5-5; D gene: NA; CDR3 length: 15; clone size: few; CDR3 protein: CAPGVKWSTNEKLFF; CDR3 DNA: TGTGCCCCTGGGGTGAAGTGGTCAACTAATGAAAAACTGTTTTTT
J gene: TRBJ1-1; V gene: TRBV25-1; D gene: NA; CDR3 length: 15; clone size: NA; CDR3 protein: CASRYSRGLWTEAFF; CDR3 DNA: TGTGCCAGCAGGTACTCCCGGGGCCTATGGACTGAAGCTTTCTTT